The 3 T cell receptor beta chains presented below share a single source sample, sequenced in a study of OX40 agonist ivuxolimab in advanced cancers. Assay: immunoSEQ multiplex PCR; the TCRdb copy retains only in-frame clones and omits some. The sample lists about 81,000 clones, around 80% occurring once. The sample here was CD4+ or CD8+ T cells sorted from blood, taken in a trial of the OX40 agonist ivuxolimab. These receptors originate from an adult with an advanced solid tumor such as melanoma, head and neck, liver or kidney cancer.

This clone appeared a single time. The rearrangement uses TRBV4-3 and TRBJ2-2; 9 nucleotides align to TRBD2. After removal of 2 bases from V and 3 bases from J, the junction contained 10 bases not matched to a gene. Germline-derived CDR1 and CDR2 are LGHNA and YSLEER. CDR3 length equals 18 residues. CDR3 residues: CASSQTRAGGLDTGELFF. The CDR3 DNA reads as TGCGCCAGCAGCCAAACTCGAGCGGGAGGTCTGGACACCGGGGAGCTGTTTTTT.

This sequence joins TRBV6-5 and TRBJ1-1; perhaps TRBD1 as D (5 bases). In germline, CDR1 is MNHEY, CDR2 SVGAGI. This CDR3 is 15 amino acids long. The V and J ends lost 8 bases and 4 bases respectively, with 20 bases between them. For the CDR3, the DNA is TGTGCCAGCGTTAAATCGGGGGGAGGGAGCACTGAAGCTTTCTTT. Amino acids: CASVKSGGGSTEAFF.

This chain joins TRBV11-2 and TRBJ2-3; 8 bases agree with TRBD2. V dropped 5 bases and J dropped 1; count of bases not matched to a gene: 11. This CDR3 has 17 residues. The germline V gene encodes CDR1 SGHAT and CDR2 FQNNGV. CDR3 amino acids: CASSVSGGPGGTDTQYF. Written as DNA, the CDR3 is TGTGCCAGCAGCGTTTCGGGGGGGCCCGGTGGCACAGATACGCAGTATTTT.